This T cell receptor (beta chain) was found in a study of cytomegalovirus exposure and HLA in healthy donors (dated by TCRdb to about 2017). Some background on the complete study: In an earlier analysis of approximately 500 of the donors, 250 to 350 Gb of sequence data and 117 million unique TCR beta sequences from 150 million to 200 million T cells were reported. Roughly five DR-DQ haplotypes were treated as single units for association and clustering because of strong linkage in the cohort. All discovery cohort repertoires had been generated using a single sequencing platform. An earlier analysis of several hundred of the donors applied high-throughput TCR beta sequencing to assess whether each TCR beta V gene segment acted as functional or pseudogenic. On average, roughly 200,000 unique TCR beta nucleotide sequences were sequenced per donor among a few hundred genotyped donors of the cohort, with approximately 18% of those sequences being non-productive. HLA typing included class I and class II loci at four-digit resolution. The number of typed donors differed by locus: about 629-630 for A, B, C, DRB1 and DQB1; approximately 520 for DQA1; 606 for DPA1; and roughly 490 for DPB1. A later analysis re-analyzed previously published TCR beta repertoires from hundreds of donors and added high-resolution HLA genotyping to study TCR occurrence patterns. The study combined high-throughput TCR immunosequencing, statistical association of individual TCRs with disease status, and machine learning to predict cytomegalovirus infection status. Of the roughly 400 genotyped donors, about 80% fell in the genetic ancestry cluster associated with self-reported Caucasian donors. A later genetic analysis used genome-wide SNP genotypes for about 60% of the roughly 670 donors, treating that subset as a discovery cohort. The T cell repertoires of about 700 subjects were profiled by immunosequencing and related to cytomegalovirus serostatus. Rather than using new phenotypic data, the later analysis identified candidate immune exposures from TCR beta sequences and from how often those sequences occurred across donors. In addition to the first cohort of 666 subjects, a separate validation cohort of 130 or so different subjects was used. The study was designed to test whether signatures of past pathogen exposure could be identified by cataloging public T cell receptors. About 280 gigabases of sequencing data and 70 million to 85 million unique TCR sequences were included in an early release covering several hundred HLA-typed donors. Donor age, sex, ethnicity and CMV serostatus were compiled together with the repertoire data.

The cohort was made up of 500 to 800 healthy bone marrow donors. Cohort members were all nominally healthy when sampled, although unrecorded immune exposures were likely present. The donor tested CMV seronegative, placing the donor among the 350 or so seronegative members of the cohort. Every donor gave a peripheral blood sample, and the peripheral blood mononuclear cells from that sample were used for TCR beta sequencing. The Qiagen DNeasy Blood Extraction Kit was used to extract genomic DNA from the blood cell samples. As concerns this clone: Which antigen it targets is not known. No clone much larger than this one lies a single base away; base qualities are absent.

From the germline V gene, CDR1 is MGHDK and CDR2 is SYGVNS. The CDR3, cysteine through phenylalanine, is 12 amino acids long. Just the 36-base CDR3 DNA is kept, in frame starting at base 1. V lost 4 bases and J lost 0 bases; the stretch between them is 2 bases long. The research as a whole found: Because some donors lacked HLA typing at each locus, the association tests relied only on the typed subset. CMV serostatus was the only immune exposure information available for the cohort. The 87-base-pair reads could not distinguish some IMGT-functional V segments, including TRBV6-2 and TRBV6-3, so those segments were excluded. In an earlier analysis of 587 of the donors, most TCR beta V segments were observed in productive rearrangements about 87% or about 30% of the time, broadly matching IMGT annotations. A later analysis associated 17,000 or so TCR beta sequences with specific HLA alleles at a false discovery rate of 0.05. In a later genetic analysis, a missense DCLRE1C variant was associated with V-gene and J-gene trimming of TCR beta chains, and the association was replicated in an independent cohort. Presence/absence analyses assumed roughly uniform sequencing depth across donors, an assumption that may not hold. When HLA alleles, especially DR and DQ, strongly co-occurred, attributing TCR associations to individual alleles was difficult. Correlated functional status among segregating V segments might reflect linkage disequilibrium, but an unknown experimental factor could not be ruled out. A cluster of highly shared sequence variants was judged likely to represent a technical artifact of the sequencing pipeline. In a later genetic analysis, fewer N-insertions in productive TCRs were reported among donors in an Asian-associated ancestry cluster than the roughly 700-donor mean. The authors suggested that the approach could potentially be extended to other disease states and immunological phenotypes. Cytomegalovirus status was reported to be diagnosed by the classifier with high specificity and sensitivity in both the original and validation cohorts. A total of fewer than 200 TCR beta chains were listed by the study as associated with cytomegalovirus. Most TCR sequences were seen in very few donors, while some public TCRs were found in many individuals. A later analysis reported that several top co-occurrence clusters appeared linked to parvovirus B19, influenza, CMV and Epstein-Barr virus. A further reported finding was that TCR beta sequences accurately predicted the HLA-A and HLA-B alleles for most subjects in the first cohort. In a later analysis, most CMV-associated TCR beta chains were found to appear HLA-restricted, with HLA associations seemingly driven largely by CMV exposure. In a later analysis, the rate of TCR association differed among HLA loci, with DRB1 alleles having the most associated TCRs and HLA-C alleles having the fewest. Around 16 rarely observed V segments, including chromosome 9 orphons, were excluded from the earlier analysis of a few hundred of the donors because counts were too low. Only TCR beta chains were sequenced in this cohort, and the absence of alpha or paired-chain data limited detectable features. In vitro tests confirmed that three of the cytomegalovirus-associated TCR beta chains recognize cytomegalovirus antigens. In a later analysis, HLA-associated TCR beta chains were found to be more clonally expanded and to have lower generation probabilities than equally common non-associated chains.

The library came from the immunoSEQ multiplex PCR assay. For the multiplex PCR, a mixture combining 60 forward primers for TCR Vbeta segments and 13 reverse primers for TCR Jbeta segments was used. Amplification of the CDR3 region of rearranged TCR beta genes was performed with a multiplex PCR assay on genomic DNA. On the Illumina HiSeq System, the amplified TCR beta libraries were sequenced as 87-base-pair reads. The source study handled its data this way. Across the roughly 700 repertoires, a later analysis counted 60 million to 90 million unique TCR beta chains, approximately 10 million of which were shared by at least two donors. Raw reads were error-corrected and collapsed into unique sequences by a nearest-neighbor algorithm in which closely related sequences were merged to remove PCR and sequencing errors. To assign V, D and J gene segments, CDR3 sequences were aligned to IMGT reference sequences. Each retained sequence needed at least a six-nucleotide match to both a V gene segment and a J gene segment. A rearrangement counted as productive if the CDR3 had no stop codons and remained in frame with V and J, and every other rearrangement counted as non-productive. Following IMGT convention, CDR3 was defined as the stretch from the second conserved V-encoded cysteine to the conserved J-encoded phenylalanine. Sequences without an unambiguous match to a single V gene segment were excluded from the earlier analysis of about 600 of the donors. In an earlier analysis of 450 to 700 of the donors, V segments were called functional above 56.7% productive rearrangements and were called segregating when the between-donor standard deviation exceeded 5%. A statistical classification framework was built to diagnose cytomegalovirus status from the catalog of TCR beta chain sequences. A later analysis assigned V and J genes by comparing TCR nucleotide sequences with IMGT/GENE-DB human TR gene sequences. The TCRdist pipeline was used in a later analysis to assign CDR3 sequences and most-parsimonious VDJ recombination scenarios. In a later analysis, each TCR beta chain was defined by its CDR3 amino acid sequence together with its V-gene family, and reads lacking a unique V-gene family were excluded. To address suspected cross-contamination and a sequencing artifact, a later analysis removed 592 highly shared, low-generation-probability nucleotide sequences. In a later analysis, a clonal expansion index was calculated for each public chain from normalized within-repertoire ranks of inferred template counts. In a later analysis, generation probabilities were computed using a VDJ recombination model fitted to out-of-frame rearrangements, and the results were checked against IGoR. A later analysis scored TCR-TCR, TCR-HLA and TCR-CMV co-occurrence with hypergeometric tests, applying a repertoire-size bias correction to TCR pairs. False discovery rates were estimated in a later analysis by permuting HLA or CMV assignments 20 times. In a later analysis, co-occurring TCRs were grouped using DBSCAN, with TCRdist sequence similarity added in when clustering inside HLA-allele-positive subsets. Repertoires with fewer than 30,000 or more than 120,000 public chains, plus five repertoires with anomalous nucleotide sharing, were excluded from co-occurrence clustering. TCRdb carries this immuneACCESS record with in-frame sequences only. Its versions omit some clonotypes, under half of them owing to an unresolved V gene in the studies checked, with the rest unexplained. V, J and clone size reflect that table, while D and trimming were determined from the DNA. The sample records 75,000 to 90,000 clones, 65% to 85% of which are singletons. The top ten clones comprise 3.3% of the sample.

The chain employs TRBV25-1 and TRBJ2-3, with no confident D gene call. This clonotype was sampled from a man aged 50-59 years in good health and CMV-seronegative. Input material: PBMCs. The CDR3 corresponds to CASSASTDTQYF. The DNA sequence follows: TGTGCCAGCAGTGCTAGCACAGATACGCAGTATTTT. The CDR3 plus the reference TRBV25-1 and TRBJ2-3 genes for the other parts give the full variable domain: EADIYQTPRYLVIGTGKKITLECSQTMGHDKMYWYQQDPGMELHLIHYSYGVNSTEKGDLSSESTVSRIRTEHFPLTLESARPSHTSQYLCASSASTDTQYFGPGTRLTVL.